These 7 T cell receptor beta chains were all obtained from the same sample, sequenced in a study of blood T cell repertoires in COVID-19. The repertoire was sequenced with immunoSEQ multiplex PCR; TCRdb's copy has only in-frame clones and lacks some. The profile covers a few hundred thousand clones, with around 87% appearing a single time and about 9.4% taken by the ten largest. The sequencing sample was made of peripheral blood. These receptors all come from a woman aged 25 to 45 with COVID-19, enrolled during active disease.

This chain connects TRBV11-1 to TRBJ2-1; 9 bases are shared with TRBD1. V trimming: 5 bases; J trimming: 10 bases; junction bases outside the gene matches: 6. Germline CDR1 reads SGHAT; CDR2 reads FQDESV (reference sequence). This CDR3 is 13 amino acids long. The CDR3 bases are TGTGCCAGCAGCCCGGGACAGGGTCAGGAGCAGTTCTTC. Residues: CASSPGQGQEQFF.

This chain uses TRBV10-3 with TRBJ2-6; TRBD2 matches at 10 bases. The CDR3 has 14 amino acids. The junction had 1 base not matched to a gene; V was cut back by 9 bases and J by 2 bases. Germline V lookup: CDR1 ENHRY, CDR2 SYGVKD. CDR3 coding DNA: TGTGCCATAGCGGGAGGGCCTGGGGCCAACGTCCTGACTTTC. Amino acid sequence: CAIAGGPGANVLTF.

The count of this clone is one. The chain links TRBV24-1 to TRBJ2-7; the D gene is possibly TRBD2 (5 bases). The CDR3 length is 17 residues. Looked up from germline, CDR1 is KGHDR and CDR2 is SFDVKD. Trimming left V 8 bases short and J 0 bases short, with 22 bases between. As DNA, the CDR3 is TGTGCCACCACGTGGAAACCGGGGAAAGCTAGCTCCTACGAGCAGTACTTC. As protein: CATTWKPGKASSYEQYF.

Worth noting for this clone: This same CDR3 is encoded by further DNA sequences in the sample. V gene TRBV5-1 combines with J gene TRBJ2-1, with TRBD2 identical over 9 bases. J lost 3 bases, V lost 2 bases, and 6 bases had no gene match. There are 16 residues in the CDR3. CDR1 is SGHRS, CDR2 YFSETQ, per germline. The DNA of the CDR3 is TGCGCCAGCAGCTTAGAAGCGGGAGGACTCTACAATGAGCAGTTCTTC. Amino acid sequence: CASSLEAGGLYNEQFF. The whole variable domain, remainder taken from reference TRBV5-1 and TRBJ2-1, is KAGVTQTPRYLIKTRGQQVTLSCSPISGHRSVSWYQQTPGQGLQFLFEYFSETQRNKGNFPGRFSGRQFSNSRSEMNVSTLELGDSALYLCASSLEAGGLYNEQFFGPGTRLTVL.

The chain carries TRBV11-2 and TRBJ1-2; 7 bases are shared with TRBD1. Per the germline V gene, CDR1 is SGHAT and CDR2 is FQNNGV. CDR3 length: 13 amino acids. V gave up 1 base and J gave up 6 bases; unmatched junction bases: 2. CDR3 sequence (DNA): TGTGCCAGCAGCTTAGTCCAGGGGGATGGCTACACCTTC. This encodes CASSLVQGDGYTF. Full variable domain (rest looked up from reference TRBV11-2 and TRBJ1-2): EAGVAQSPRYKIIEKRQSVAFWCNPISGHATLYWYQQILGQGPKLLIQFQNNGVVDDSQLPKDRFSAERLKGVDSTLKIQPAKLEDSAVYLCASSLVQGDGYTFGSGTRLTVV.

The rearrangement uses TRBV10-3 and TRBJ1-3; D might be TRBD1 (6 bases). This CDR3 region has 18 residues. The germline V and J ends were trimmed by 3 bases and 0 bases, with 18 bases remaining between them. Germline lookup yields CDR1 ENHRY and CDR2 SYGVKD. The CDR3 DNA reads TGTGCCATCAGTGATTATAGTGGGGACACGAGCTCTGGAAACACCATATATTTT. Encoded protein: CAISDYSGDTSSGNTIYF.

The chain combines TRBV7-6 with TRBJ2-5, with D hard to call. Germline loops: CDR1 SGHVS, CDR2 FNYEAQ. This CDR3 spans 15 amino acids. Trimming removed 0 bases at V and 1 base at J, with 9 bases between. DNA for the CDR3: TGTGCCAGCAGCTTAGCGCCAAGCCGCCAAGAGACCCAGTACTTC. Amino acids: CASSLAPSRQETQYF.